Listed below are T cell receptor beta chains from one sample, sequenced in a study of immune cell composition in non-small cell lung cancer. Clones were sequenced by immunoSEQ multiplex PCR, and TCRdb holds only the in-frame ones, with some missing. The sample consists of several thousand clones, roughly 84% of them appearing once. The sample comprised non-adjacent lung tissue. These receptors were taken from a human donor with non-small cell lung cancer. The CDR3 runs from the conserved cysteine through the conserved F or W. Each record gives: V gene, D gene, clone size, J gene, CDR3 protein, CDR3 DNA. The D gene is left open where the match is weak. Not every row has a clone size; where given, it reads once, few, many or a size class.

v_gene: TRBV2; d_gene: NA; abundance: NA; j_gene: TRBJ1-1; CDR3aa: CASMAGEGVAEAFF; CDR3nt: TGTGCCAGCATGGCAGGGGAGGGGGTGGCTGAAGCTTTCTTT
v_gene: TRBV4-1; d_gene: TRBD1; abundance: NA; j_gene: TRBJ2-7; CDR3aa: CASSHPGQGVYEQYF; CDR3nt: TGCGCCAGCAGCCACCCGGGACAGGGGGTCTACGAGCAGTACTTC
v_gene: TRBV5-6; d_gene: NA; abundance: NA; j_gene: TRBJ2-1; CDR3aa: CASSLMGASNEQFF; CDR3nt: TGTGCCAGCAGCTTGATGGGGGCGAGTAATGAGCAGTTCTTC
v_gene: TRBV5-5; d_gene: TRBD1; abundance: NA; j_gene: TRBJ1-5; CDR3aa: CASSWTEGAGSNQPQHF; CDR3nt: TGTGCCAGCAGCTGGACGGAGGGGGCTGGGAGCAATCAGCCCCAGCATTTT
v_gene: TRBV6-5; d_gene: TRBD1; abundance: NA; j_gene: TRBJ1-2; CDR3aa: CASRVQGAANYGYTF; CDR3nt: TGTGCCAGCAGGGTACAGGGGGCCGCGAACTATGGCTACACCTTC
v_gene: TRBV6-1; d_gene: NA; abundance: NA; j_gene: TRBJ1-5; CDR3aa: CASRWERHQPQHF; CDR3nt: TGTGCCAGCAGATGGGAGCGGCATCAGCCCCAGCATTTT
v_gene: TRBV28; d_gene: TRBD1; abundance: NA; j_gene: TRBJ2-7; CDR3aa: CASSSPGQRSYEQYF; CDR3nt: TGTGCCAGCAGTTCCCCGGGACAGAGATCCTACGAGCAGTACTTC
v_gene: TRBV7-9; d_gene: TRBD1; abundance: NA; j_gene: TRBJ1-1; CDR3aa: CASSPQGAGNTEAFF; CDR3nt: TGTGCCAGCAGCCCACAGGGGGCTGGGAACACTGAAGCTTTCTTT
v_gene: TRBV4-1; d_gene: NA; abundance: few; j_gene: TRBJ2-7; CDR3aa: CASSLSPGFAYEQYF; CDR3nt: TGCGCCAGCAGCCTGTCACCAGGGTTCGCCTACGAGCAGTACTTC
v_gene: TRBV4-1; d_gene: TRBD1; abundance: NA; j_gene: TRBJ1-4; CDR3aa: CASSHLQGLNEKLFF; CDR3nt: TGCGCCAGCAGCCATTTACAGGGGCTGAATGAAAAACTGTTTTTT
v_gene: TRBV7-2; d_gene: NA; abundance: NA; j_gene: TRBJ2-3; CDR3aa: CASSLGSLKSADTQYF; CDR3nt: TGTGCCAGCAGCTTAGGTTCCCTAAAGAGTGCAGATACGCAGTATTTT
v_gene: TRBV19; d_gene: NA; abundance: few; j_gene: TRBJ1-5; CDR3aa: CASSTGSYQPQHF; CDR3nt: TGTGCCAGTAGTACGGGGTCGTATCAGCCCCAGCATTTT
v_gene: TRBV5-1; d_gene: NA; abundance: NA; j_gene: TRBJ2-2; CDR3aa: CASSLGVSSVGTGELFF; CDR3nt: TGCGCCAGCAGCTTGGGTGTGTCCAGCGTCGGCACCGGGGAGCTGTTTTTT
v_gene: TRBV9; d_gene: NA; abundance: NA; j_gene: TRBJ1-1; CDR3aa: CASSVVAGNTEAFF; CDR3nt: TGTGCCAGCAGCGTAGTAGCGGGGAACACTGAAGCTTTCTTT
v_gene: TRBV28; d_gene: NA; abundance: NA; j_gene: TRBJ2-7; CDR3aa: CASSLPPGSEQYF; CDR3nt: TGTGCCAGCAGTTTACCCCCAGGGTCCGAGCAGTACTTC
v_gene: TRBV5-1; d_gene: NA; abundance: NA; j_gene: TRBJ2-5; CDR3aa: CASSLGQLQETQYF; CDR3nt: TGCGCCAGCAGCTTGGGACAGCTACAAGAGACCCAGTACTTC
v_gene: TRBV7-9; d_gene: NA; abundance: NA; j_gene: TRBJ2-5; CDR3aa: CASSLVSQETQYF; CDR3nt: TGTGCCAGCAGCTTGGTCAGTCAAGAGACCCAGTACTTC
v_gene: TRBV6-5; d_gene: NA; abundance: NA; j_gene: TRBJ2-3; CDR3aa: CASSSPGVTDTQYF; CDR3nt: TGTGCCAGCAGTTCCCCGGGGGTCACGGATACGCAGTATTTT
v_gene: TRBV6-6; d_gene: TRBD1; abundance: NA; j_gene: TRBJ2-1; CDR3aa: CASKTVGQGAGEQFF; CDR3nt: TGTGCCAGCAAAACTGTGGGACAGGGGGCAGGTGAGCAGTTCTTC
v_gene: TRBV5-1; d_gene: TRBD1; abundance: NA; j_gene: TRBJ1-1; CDR3aa: CASSLQGGAFMNTEAFF; CDR3nt: TGCGCCAGCAGTCTACAGGGGGGAGCCTTTATGAACACTGAAGCTTTCTTT
v_gene: TRBV9; d_gene: NA; abundance: NA; j_gene: TRBJ2-7; CDR3aa: CASSVGAGGGYEQYF; CDR3nt: TGTGCCAGCAGCGTAGGGGCGGGTGGCGGTTACGAGCAGTACTTC
v_gene: TRBV9; d_gene: TRBD1; abundance: NA; j_gene: TRBJ2-7; CDR3aa: CASSGTGLAYSYEQYF; CDR3nt: TGTGCCAGCAGCGGGACAGGGTTAGCCTACTCCTACGAGCAGTACTTC
v_gene: TRBV14; d_gene: NA; abundance: NA; j_gene: TRBJ2-7; CDR3aa: CASSQDGLAGLDYEQYF; CDR3nt: TGTGCCAGCAGCCAAGATGGGCTGGCGGGATTAGACTACGAGCAGTACTTC
v_gene: TRBV10-3; d_gene: TRBD1; abundance: NA; j_gene: TRBJ2-7; CDR3aa: CAISEPGQWYF; CDR3nt: TGTGCCATCAGTGAGCCGGGACAGTGGTACTTC
v_gene: TRBV7-2; d_gene: NA; abundance: NA; j_gene: TRBJ1-1; CDR3aa: CASSLLQGGTEAFF; CDR3nt: TGTGCCAGCAGCTTATTACAGGGCGGTACTGAAGCTTTCTTT
v_gene: TRBV30; d_gene: TRBD2; abundance: NA; j_gene: TRBJ2-1; CDR3aa: CAWGGLALYNEQFF; CDR3nt: TGTGCCTGGGGAGGACTAGCGTTGTACAATGAGCAGTTCTTC
v_gene: TRBV18; d_gene: NA; abundance: NA; j_gene: TRBJ1-1; CDR3aa: CASSPIFEAFF; CDR3nt: TGTGCCAGCTCACCAATATTTGAAGCTTTCTTT
v_gene: TRBV7-9; d_gene: NA; abundance: NA; j_gene: TRBJ2-7; CDR3aa: CASSLSGSTYEQYF; CDR3nt: TGTGCCAGCAGCCTTTCAGGGTCGACTTACGAGCAGTACTTC
v_gene: TRBV28; d_gene: NA; abundance: once; j_gene: TRBJ1-2; CDR3aa: CASRPDRRHGYTF; CDR3nt: TGTGCCAGCAGACCAGACAGGAGGCATGGCTACACCTTC
v_gene: TRBV29-1; d_gene: TRBD1; abundance: NA; j_gene: TRBJ1-1; CDR3aa: CSAIPGQGAGSMNTEAFF; CDR3nt: TGCAGCGCAATCCCGGGACAGGGGGCTGGCAGTATGAACACTGAAGCTTTCTTT
v_gene: TRBV5-4; d_gene: TRBD1; abundance: NA; j_gene: TRBJ2-1; CDR3aa: CASSLGSPGQLPNEQFF; CDR3nt: TGTGCCAGCAGTTTGGGATCTCCGGGACAGCTGCCCAATGAGCAGTTCTTC
v_gene: TRBV6-5; d_gene: NA; abundance: NA; j_gene: TRBJ1-1; CDR3aa: CASSYGRNTEAFF; CDR3nt: TGTGCCAGCAGTTATGGGAGGAACACTGAAGCTTTCTTT
v_gene: TRBV6-5; d_gene: NA; abundance: NA; j_gene: TRBJ1-5; CDR3aa: CASGLDGLSNQPQHF; CDR3nt: TGTGCCAGCGGCCTGGACGGACTTAGCAATCAGCCCCAGCATTTT
v_gene: TRBV25-1; d_gene: TRBD1; abundance: NA; j_gene: TRBJ1-1; CDR3aa: CASSAFGIGTGSTEAFF; CDR3nt: TGTGCCAGCAGTGCATTTGGTATCGGGACAGGGTCCACTGAAGCTTTCTTT
v_gene: TRBV2; d_gene: TRBD1; abundance: NA; j_gene: TRBJ1-2; CDR3aa: CASTGDAVRGYTF; CDR3nt: TGTGCTTCGACAGGGGATGCAGTAAGGGGCTACACCTTC
v_gene: TRBV5-1; d_gene: TRBD2; abundance: once; j_gene: TRBJ2-1; CDR3aa: CASSLTAGLNEQFF; CDR3nt: TGCGCCAGCAGCTTGACAGCGGGGCTCAATGAGCAGTTCTTC
v_gene: TRBV29-1; d_gene: TRBD2; abundance: NA; j_gene: TRBJ2-7; CDR3aa: CSARRGEDSYEQYF; CDR3nt: TGCAGCGCCCGACGGGGGGAGGACTCCTACGAGCAGTACTTC
v_gene: TRBV19; d_gene: TRBD1; abundance: NA; j_gene: TRBJ1-5; CDR3aa: CASRDWTGESQPQHF; CDR3nt: TGTGCCAGTAGGGACTGGACAGGGGAGAGTCAGCCCCAGCATTTT
v_gene: TRBV5-1; d_gene: TRBD1; abundance: once; j_gene: TRBJ2-2; CDR3aa: CASSSLWTGNTGELFF; CDR3nt: TGCGCCAGCAGTTCGCTTTGGACAGGGAACACCGGGGAGCTGTTTTTT
v_gene: TRBV28; d_gene: TRBD1; abundance: NA; j_gene: TRBJ1-5; CDR3aa: CASHRTGSNQPQHF; CDR3nt: TGTGCCAGCCATCGGACAGGGAGCAATCAGCCCCAGCATTTT
v_gene: TRBV2; d_gene: NA; abundance: once; j_gene: TRBJ1-5; CDR3aa: CASSEDYNQPQHF; CDR3nt: TGTGCCAGCAGTGAAGATTACAATCAGCCCCAGCATTTT
v_gene: TRBV5-4; d_gene: TRBD1; abundance: NA; j_gene: TRBJ2-7; CDR3aa: CASSLSRDRGREQYF; CDR3nt: TGTGCCAGCAGCTTGTCCCGGGACAGGGGGAGGGAGCAGTACTTC
v_gene: TRBV7-2; d_gene: TRBD2; abundance: NA; j_gene: TRBJ2-7; CDR3aa: CASSSRGASGRYEQYF; CDR3nt: TGTGCCAGCAGCTCCCGAGGGGCTAGCGGGCGCTACGAGCAGTACTTC
v_gene: TRBV19; d_gene: NA; abundance: NA; j_gene: TRBJ2-2; CDR3aa: CASSPRWGVDTGELFF; CDR3nt: TGTGCCAGTAGTCCCCGGTGGGGGGTTGACACCGGGGAGCTGTTTTTT
v_gene: TRBV19; d_gene: NA; abundance: NA; j_gene: TRBJ1-5; CDR3aa: CASSIAPGLGANQPQHF; CDR3nt: TGTGCCAGTAGTATAGCCCCGGGCCTGGGGGCCAATCAGCCCCAGCATTTT
v_gene: TRBV6-5; d_gene: NA; abundance: large; j_gene: TRBJ2-7; CDR3aa: CASSYEPVASEEQYF; CDR3nt: TGTGCCAGCAGTTACGAACCGGTGGCCTCGGAGGAGCAGTACTTC
v_gene: TRBV5-1; d_gene: NA; abundance: NA; j_gene: TRBJ1-1; CDR3aa: CASTLTGSLFPNTEAFF; CDR3nt: TGCGCCAGCACCTTAACAGGGTCCCTATTCCCGAACACTGAAGCTTTCTTT
v_gene: TRBV10-3; d_gene: NA; abundance: NA; j_gene: TRBJ1-2; CDR3aa: CAISESIPGRGGYTF; CDR3nt: TGTGCCATCAGTGAGTCGATCCCTGGCCGAGGCGGCTACACCTTC